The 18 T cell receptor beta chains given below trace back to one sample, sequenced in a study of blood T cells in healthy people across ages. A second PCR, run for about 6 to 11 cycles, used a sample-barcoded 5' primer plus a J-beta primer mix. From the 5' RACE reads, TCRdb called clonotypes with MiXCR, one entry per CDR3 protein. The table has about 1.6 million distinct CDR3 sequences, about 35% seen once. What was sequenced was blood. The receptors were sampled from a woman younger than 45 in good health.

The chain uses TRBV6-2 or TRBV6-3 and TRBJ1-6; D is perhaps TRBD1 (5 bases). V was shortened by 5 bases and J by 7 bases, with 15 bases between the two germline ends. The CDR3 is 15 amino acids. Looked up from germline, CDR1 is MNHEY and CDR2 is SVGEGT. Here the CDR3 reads CASSAVQGGNSPLHF. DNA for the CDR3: TGTGCCAGCAGTGCAGTGCAGGGCGGGAATTCACCCCTCCACTTT.

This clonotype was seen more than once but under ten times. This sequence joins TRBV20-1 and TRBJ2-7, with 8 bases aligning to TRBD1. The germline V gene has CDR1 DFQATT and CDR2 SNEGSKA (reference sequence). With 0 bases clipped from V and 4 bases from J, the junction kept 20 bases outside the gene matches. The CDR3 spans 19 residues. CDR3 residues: CSARDQWGSVAGGRYEQYF. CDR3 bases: TGCAGTGCTAGAGATCAGTGGGGGAGTGTCGCAGGGGGCCGTTACGAGCAGTACTTC.

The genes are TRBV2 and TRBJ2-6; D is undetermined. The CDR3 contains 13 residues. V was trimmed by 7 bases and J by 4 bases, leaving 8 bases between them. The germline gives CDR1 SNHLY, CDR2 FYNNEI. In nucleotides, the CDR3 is TGTGCCAGCATGAACCCAGGGGCCAACGTCCTGACTTTC. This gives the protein CASMNPGANVLTF.

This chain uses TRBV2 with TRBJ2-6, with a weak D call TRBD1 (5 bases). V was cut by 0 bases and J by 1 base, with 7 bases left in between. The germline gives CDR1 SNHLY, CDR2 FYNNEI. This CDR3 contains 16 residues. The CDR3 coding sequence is TGTGCCAGCAGTGAAGCAAGGGGTTCTGGGGCCAACGTCCTGACTTTC. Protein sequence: CASSEARGSGANVLTF.

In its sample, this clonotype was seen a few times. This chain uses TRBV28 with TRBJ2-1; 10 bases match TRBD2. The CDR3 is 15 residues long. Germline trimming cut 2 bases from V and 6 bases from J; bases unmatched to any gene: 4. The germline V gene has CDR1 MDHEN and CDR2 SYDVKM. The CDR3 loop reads CASSLRGLASNEQFF. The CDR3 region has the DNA TGTGCCAGCAGTTTAAGGGGACTAGCGAGCAATGAGCAGTTCTTC.

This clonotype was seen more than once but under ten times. CDR3 sequence reads: CSVIGGTRPYNEQFF. CDR3 nucleotide sequence: TGCAGCGTGATTGGGGGGACTCGACCCTACAATGAGCAGTTCTTC. V usage is TRBV29-1 and J usage is TRBJ2-1; D might be TRBD2 (6 bases). There are 15 residues in the CDR3. The germline V gene encodes CDR1 SQVTM and CDR2 ANQGSEA. The V end lost 6 bases, the J end lost 2 bases, and 17 bases lay between the germline ends.

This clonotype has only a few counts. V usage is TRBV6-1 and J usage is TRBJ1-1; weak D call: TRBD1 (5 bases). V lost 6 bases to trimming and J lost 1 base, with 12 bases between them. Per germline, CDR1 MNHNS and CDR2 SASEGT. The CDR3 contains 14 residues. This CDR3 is CASREGSGNTEAFF. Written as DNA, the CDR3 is TGTGCCAGCAGGGAGGGGTCAGGGAACACTGAAGCTTTCTTT.

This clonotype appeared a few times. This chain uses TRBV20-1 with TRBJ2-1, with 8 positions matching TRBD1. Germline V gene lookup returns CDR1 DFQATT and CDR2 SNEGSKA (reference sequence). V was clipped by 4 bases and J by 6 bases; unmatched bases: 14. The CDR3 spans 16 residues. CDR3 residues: CSATDPRGQGGNEQFF. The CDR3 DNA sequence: TGCAGTGCTACCGACCCCAGAGGACAGGGCGGCAATGAGCAGTTCTTC.

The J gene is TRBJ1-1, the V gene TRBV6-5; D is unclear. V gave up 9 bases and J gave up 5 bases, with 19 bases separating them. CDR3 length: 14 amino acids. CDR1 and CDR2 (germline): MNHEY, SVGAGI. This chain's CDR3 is CASRPSEGETEAFF. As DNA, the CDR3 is TGTGCCAGTCGGCCTAGCGAGGGCGAAACTGAAGCTTTCTTT.

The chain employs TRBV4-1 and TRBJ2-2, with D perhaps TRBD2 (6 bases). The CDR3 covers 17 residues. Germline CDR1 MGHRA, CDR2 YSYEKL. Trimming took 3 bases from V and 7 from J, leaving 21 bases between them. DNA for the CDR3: TGCGCCAGCAGCCACAAGGCGGGGACTCCTCGGGGCGGGGAGCTGTTTTTT. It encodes CASSHKAGTPRGGELFF.

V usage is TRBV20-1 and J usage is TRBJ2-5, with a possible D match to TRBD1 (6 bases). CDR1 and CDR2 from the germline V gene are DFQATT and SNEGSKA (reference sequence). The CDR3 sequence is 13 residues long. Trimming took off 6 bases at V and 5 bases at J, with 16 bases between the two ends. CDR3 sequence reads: CSAHLTGLETQYF. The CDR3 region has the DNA TGCAGTGCGCACCTGACAGGTCTCGAGACCCAGTACTTC.

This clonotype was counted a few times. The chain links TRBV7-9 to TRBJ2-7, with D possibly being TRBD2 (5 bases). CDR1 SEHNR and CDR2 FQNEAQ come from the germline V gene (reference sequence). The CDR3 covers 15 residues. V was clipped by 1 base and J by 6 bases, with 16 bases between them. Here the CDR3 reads CASSLEVARLAEQYF. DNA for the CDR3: TGTGCCAGCAGCTTAGAGGTAGCGAGACTCGCCGAGCAGTACTTC.

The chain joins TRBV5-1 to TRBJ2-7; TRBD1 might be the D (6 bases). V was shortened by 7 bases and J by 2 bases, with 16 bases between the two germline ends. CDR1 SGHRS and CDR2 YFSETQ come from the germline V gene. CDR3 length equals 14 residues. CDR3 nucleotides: TGCGCCAGCCGTCGTGGGACATCTGCCTACGAGCAGTACTTC. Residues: CASRRGTSAYEQYF.

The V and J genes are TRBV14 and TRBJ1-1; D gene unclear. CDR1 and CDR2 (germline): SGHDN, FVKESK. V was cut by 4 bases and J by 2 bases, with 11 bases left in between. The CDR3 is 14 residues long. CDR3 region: CASSLRTFNTEAFF. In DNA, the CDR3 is TGTGCCAGCAGCCTAAGGACGTTTAACACTGAAGCTTTCTTT.

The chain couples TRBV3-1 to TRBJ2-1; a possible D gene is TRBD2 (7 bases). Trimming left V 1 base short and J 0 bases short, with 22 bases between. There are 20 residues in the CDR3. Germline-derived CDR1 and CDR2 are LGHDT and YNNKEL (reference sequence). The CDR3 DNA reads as TGTGCCAGCAGCCAAGGGAGGGGGGGACTATCATTTTACTCCTACAATGAGCAGTTCTTC. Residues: CASSQGRGGLSFYSYNEQFF.

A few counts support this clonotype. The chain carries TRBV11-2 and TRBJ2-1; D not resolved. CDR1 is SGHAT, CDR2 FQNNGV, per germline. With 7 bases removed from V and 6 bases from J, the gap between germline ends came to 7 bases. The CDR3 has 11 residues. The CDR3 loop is CASNPLNEQFF. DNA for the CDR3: TGTGCCAGCAACCCACTCAATGAGCAGTTCTTC.

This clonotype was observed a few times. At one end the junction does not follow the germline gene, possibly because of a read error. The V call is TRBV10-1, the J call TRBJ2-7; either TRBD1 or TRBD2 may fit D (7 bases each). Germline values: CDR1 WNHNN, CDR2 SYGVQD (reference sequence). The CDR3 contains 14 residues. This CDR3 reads CASSEAGQTYEQYF. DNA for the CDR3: TGTGCCAGCAGTGAAGCGGGACAGACCTACGAGCAGTACTTC.

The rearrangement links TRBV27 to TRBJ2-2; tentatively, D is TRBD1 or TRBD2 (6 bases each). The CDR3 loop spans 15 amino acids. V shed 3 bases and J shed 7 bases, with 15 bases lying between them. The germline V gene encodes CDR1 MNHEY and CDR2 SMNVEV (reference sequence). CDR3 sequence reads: CASSLYKGGGGELFF. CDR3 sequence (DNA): TGTGCCAGCAGTTTGTATAAGGGGGGCGGCGGGGAGCTGTTTTTT.